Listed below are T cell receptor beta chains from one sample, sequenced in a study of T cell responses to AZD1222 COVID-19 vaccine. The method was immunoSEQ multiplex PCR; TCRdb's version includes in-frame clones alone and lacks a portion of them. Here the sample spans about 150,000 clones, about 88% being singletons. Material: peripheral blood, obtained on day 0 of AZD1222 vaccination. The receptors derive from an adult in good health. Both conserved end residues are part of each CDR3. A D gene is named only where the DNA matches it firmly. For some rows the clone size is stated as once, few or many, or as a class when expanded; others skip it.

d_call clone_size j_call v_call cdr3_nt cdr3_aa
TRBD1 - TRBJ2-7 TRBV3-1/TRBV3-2 TGTGCCAGCAGCCGGACCGGGACAGGGCCTAGCGAGCAGTACTTC CASSRTGTGPSEQYF
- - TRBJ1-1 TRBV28 TGTGCCAGCAGTTCCCCTTACGACAAGACTGAAGCTTTCTTT CASSSPYDKTEAFF
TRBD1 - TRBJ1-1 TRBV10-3 TGTGCCATCAGTGAGTCGGGACAGGGGGGCACTGAAGCTTTCTTT CAISESGQGGTEAFF
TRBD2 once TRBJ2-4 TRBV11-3 TGTGCCAGCAGCCCCGGGACTAGCGGAGGGTGGTCCAAAAACATTCAGTACTTC CASSPGTSGGWSKNIQYF
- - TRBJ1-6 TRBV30 TGTGCCTGGAGGCCCCGGGACGGGGTTAATTCACCCCTCCACTTT CAWRPRDGVNSPLHF
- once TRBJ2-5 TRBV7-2 TGTGCCAGCAGCTTAGACGCGGTTCAAGAGACCCAGTACTTC CASSLDAVQETQYF
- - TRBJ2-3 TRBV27 TGTGCCAGCAGTTTCGTGGACACCACAGATACGCAGTATTTT CASSFVDTTDTQYF
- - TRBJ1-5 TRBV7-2 TGTGCCAGCAGCTTACTAGGGTACGCGGGGGAAACCAATCAGCCCCAGCATTTT CASSLLGYAGETNQPQHF
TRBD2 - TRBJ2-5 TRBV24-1 TGTGCCACCAGTGGGGGGGGGACTAGATTGTACCAAGAGACCCAGTACTTC CATSGGGTRLYQETQYF
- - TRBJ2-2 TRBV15 TGTGCCACCAGCAGAGAGACAGGTACCGTCGCCGGGGAGCTGTTTTTT CATSRETGTVAGELFF
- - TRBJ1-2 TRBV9 TGTGCCAGCAGCGTAGATCACAGCCTAATGAGTGGCTACACCTTC CASSVDHSLMSGYTF
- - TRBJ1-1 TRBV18 TGTGCCAGCTCACCACCTAGCTCGGGGGGCGAAGCTTTCTTT CASSPPSSGGEAFF
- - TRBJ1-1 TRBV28 - CASILDGMNTEAFF
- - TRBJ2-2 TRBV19 TGTGCCAGTAGTGTCTTCGGACAGTCCACCGGGGAGCTGTTTTTT CASSVFGQSTGELFF
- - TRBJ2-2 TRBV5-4 TGTGCCAGCAGCCTGACAGGTACCGGGGAGCTGTTTTTT CASSLTGTGELFF
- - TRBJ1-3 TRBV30 TGTGCCTGGTTGAGCAAGCTAGGACGAGGAAACACCATATATTTT CAWLSKLGRGNTIYF
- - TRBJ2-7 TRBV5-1 TGCGCCAGCAGCTCCTCACAGCACGAGCAGTACTTC CASSSSQHEQYF
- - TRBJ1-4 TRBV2 TGTGCCAGCAGTGAACCGTTTGAAAAACTGTTTTTT CASSEPFEKLFF
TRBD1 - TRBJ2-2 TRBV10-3 TGTGCCATCAGGCTTGGACAGGACAACACCGGGGAGCTGTTTTTT CAIRLGQDNTGELFF
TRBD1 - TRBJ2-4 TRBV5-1 TGCGCCAGCAGCCTATCCCCAGGGGGAAGTCCCAAAAACATTCAGTACTTC CASSLSPGGSPKNIQYF
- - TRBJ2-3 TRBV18 TGTGCCAGCTCACCAAGGATCCAGAGCCGCACAGATACGCAGTATTTT CASSPRIQSRTDTQYF
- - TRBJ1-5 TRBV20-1 TGCAGTGCTCGTGTTGGGACAACTCATCAGCCCCAGCATTTT CSARVGTTHQPQHF
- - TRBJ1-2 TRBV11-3 TGTGCCAGCAGCTTAGTCGGGGGGTATGGCTACACCTTC CASSLVGGYGYTF
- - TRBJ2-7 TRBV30 TGTGCCTGGAGTGTAAATAGAGGCGACGAGCAGTACTTC CAWSVNRGDEQYF